A single sample is the source of the 15 T cell receptor beta chains below, sequenced in a study of CD8 T cells in ankylosing spondylitis. Findings and caveats of the study: One TCR beta motif, made up of eight or nine highly homologous variants, appeared characteristic of ankylosing spondylitis blood.

TCRdb re-analysed the 5' RACE reads in MiXCR, keeping a single row per CDR3 protein. The sample consists of around 220,000 distinct CDR3 sequences, 18% of them appearing once. These receptors' antigens are unknown. The specimen sequenced was blood, either unsorted or a sorted T cell fraction (not recorded which). All receptors derive from a male donor with ankylosing spondylitis.

This CDR3 is CASSGRLAGYNEQFF. CDR3 bases: TGCGCCAGCAGCGGACGACTAGCCGGATACAATGAGCAGTTCTTC. The chain employs TRBV4-3 and TRBJ2-1; TRBD2 matches 7 bases. The CDR3 consists of 15 residues. J gave up 4 bases and V 5 bases, and 8 bases lay outside the gene matches. CDR1 LGHNA and CDR2 YSLEER come from the germline V gene.

This clonotype was seen at least ten times. The CDR3 is CASNADRVTYNEQFF. The CDR3 coding sequence is TGTGCCAGCAACGCGGACAGGGTTACCTACAATGAGCAGTTCTTC. The rearrangement links TRBV12-3 or TRBV12-4 to TRBJ2-1, with 8 positions matching TRBD1. The CDR3 loop spans 15 amino acids. V was clipped by 7 bases and J by 2 bases; unmatched bases: 7.

The table lists this clonotype with many counts. The gene calls are TRBV29-1 and TRBJ2-3; TRBD2 might be the D (5 bases). V lost 4 bases and J lost 2, with 7 bases in between. Germline V lookup: CDR1 SQVTM, CDR2 ANQGSEA. The CDR3 runs 12 residues. CDR3 sequence reads: CSVAGLTDTQYF. The CDR3 DNA reads as TGCAGCGTTGCCGGACTCACAGATACGCAGTATTTT.

A note on this clonotype: One junction end disagrees with the germline gene, perhaps due to a read error. The chain couples TRBV20-1 to TRBJ2-1; perhaps D is TRBD1 or TRBD2 (5 bases each). The CDR3 covers 14 residues. CDR1 is DFQATT and CDR2 is SNEGSKA in the germline V gene (reference sequence). This chain's CDR3 is CSPRDWDRYNEQFF. The CDR3 DNA is TGCAGTCCTAGAGATTGGGACCGCTACAATGAGCAGTTCTTC.

This clonotype was found a few times. The V and J genes are TRBV6-1 and TRBJ2-3, with TRBD1 as a possible D gene (5 bases). Germline V gene sequence: CDR1 MNHNS, CDR2 SASEGT. V was shortened by 5 bases and J by 4 bases, with 13 bases between the two germline ends. This CDR3 has 14 residues. The CDR3 loop reads CASSHGAWPDTQYF. The CDR3 nucleotides are TGTGCCAGCAGTCATGGGGCTTGGCCAGATACGCAGTATTTT.

The chain links TRBV5-5 to TRBJ1-2; D not resolved. Trimming shortened V by 0 bases and J by 4 bases, and 7 bases separated the two germline ends. This CDR3 has 13 amino acids. CDR1 and CDR2 from the germline V gene are SGHKS and YYEKEE (reference sequence). CDR3 protein: CASSLGSSYGYTF. The CDR3 coding sequence is TGTGCCAGCAGCTTGGGGAGTAGCTATGGCTACACCTTC.

The rearrangement uses TRBV20-1 and TRBJ2-7; D call uncertain. Trimming pared 6 bases from V and 2 bases from J, leaving 17 bases between. CDR3 length equals 14 residues. Germline V gene sequence: CDR1 DFQATT, CDR2 SNEGSKA (reference sequence). This CDR3 is CSATRAAFPYEQYF. In nucleotides, the CDR3 is TGCAGTGCCACCCGGGCGGCCTTCCCCTACGAGCAGTACTTC.

The sample holds a few counts of this clonotype. The rearrangement links TRBV3-1 to TRBJ2-3; 8 bases are a match to TRBD2. The germline CDR1 and CDR2 sequences are LGHDT and YNNKEL (reference sequence). J was trimmed by 2 bases and V by 7 bases; bases with no gene match: 11. The CDR3 spans 16 residues. DNA of the CDR3: TGTGCCAGCACTAACGACTTTAGCGGGGACACAGATACGCAGTATTTT. Translating gives CASTNDFSGDTDTQYF.

This clonotype was counted at least ten times. The genes are TRBV4-1 and TRBJ2-1, with a tentative D call TRBD2 (6 bases). V dropped 3 bases and J dropped 3 bases, with 15 bases sitting between them. The CDR3 consists of 16 residues. CDR1 and CDR2 (germline): MGHRA, YSYEKL. CDR3 coding DNA: TGCGCCAGCAGCCAGGACCGGGACTCCAACTACAATGAGCAGTTCTTC. Encoded protein: CASSQDRDSNYNEQFF.

This chain joins TRBV9 and TRBJ2-1; maybe TRBD2 (5 bases). CDR1 and CDR2 (germline): SGDLS, YYNGEE. This CDR3 has 15 residues. Trimming took 0 bases from V and 4 from J, leaving 11 bases between them. CDR3 DNA: TGTGCCAGCAGCGTAGCCACTGGGGAGTACAATGAGCAGTTCTTC. Translating gives CASSVATGEYNEQFF.

This clonotype appeared a few times. The chain carries TRBV13 and TRBJ2-7; maybe TRBD2 (6 bases). The CDR3 contains 12 residues. CDR1 and CDR2 from the germline V gene are PRHDT and FYEKMQ (reference sequence). V was trimmed by 5 bases and J by 6 bases, leaving 11 bases between them. The CDR3 is CASSHPGVEQYF. CDR3 sequence (DNA): TGTGCCAGCAGCCACCCGGGGGTCGAGCAGTACTTC. Drawing the rest from reference TRBV13 and TRBJ2-7, the complete variable domain is AAGVIQSPRHLIKEKRETATLKCYPIPRHDTVYWYQQGPGQDPQFLISFYEKMQSDKGSIPDRFSAQQFSDYHSELNMSSLELGDSALYFCASSHPGVEQYFGPGTRLTVT.

J is TRBJ2-7 and V is TRBV2; the match to TRBD1 covers 7 bases. Trimming took 6 bases from V and 3 from J; bases not matched to a gene: 8. The CDR3 is made up of 14 amino acids. CDR1 is SNHLY and CDR2 is FYNNEI in the germline V gene. CDR3 DNA sequence: TGTGCCAGCAGAGCATGGGACAGCATCTACGAGCAGTACTTC. Its translation: CASRAWDSIYEQYF. Complete variable domain (other parts from reference TRBV2 and TRBJ2-7): EPEVTQTPSHQVTQMGQEVILRCVPISNHLYFYWYRQILGQKVEFLVSFYNNEISEKSEIFDDQFSVERPDGSNFTLKIRSTKLEDSAMYFCASRAWDSIYEQYFGPGTRLTVT.

Here the CDR3 reads CASSPSPAGAPEQYF. The CDR3 bases are TGTGCCAGCAGCCCCAGCCCCGCGGGAGCCCCCGAGCAGTACTTC. The chain joins TRBV7-3 to TRBJ2-7; 7 bases are shared with TRBD2. V lost 5 bases to trimming and J lost 6 bases; unmatched junction nucleotides: 13. In germline, CDR1 is SGHTA, CDR2 FQGTGA. CDR3 length: 15 residues.

This sequence joins TRBV4-1 and TRBJ1-5, with D maybe TRBD1 (5 bases). The germline V gene encodes CDR1 MGHRA and CDR2 YSYEKL. Trimming removed 1 base at V and 7 bases at J, with 14 bases between. This CDR3 has 15 amino acids. This CDR3 reads CASSQVDGGEQPQHF. CDR3 nucleotides: TGCGCCAGCAGCCAAGTAGACGGAGGGGAGCAGCCCCAGCATTTT.

CDR3 in DNA: TGTGCTAGTGGTTTCACCCGGGACAGGGAGAACAATGAGCAGTTCTTC. This sequence encodes CASGFTRDRENNEQFF. The chain couples TRBV12-5 to TRBJ2-1; 9 positions match TRBD1. This CDR3 spans 16 amino acids. Looked up from germline, CDR1 is LGHNT and CDR2 is FRNRAP. J gave up 5 bases and V 3 bases, and 8 bases lay outside the gene matches. Full variable domain (outside the CDR3, taken from reference TRBV12-5 and TRBJ2-1): DARVTQTPRHKVTEMGQEVTMRCQPILGHNTVFWYRQTMMQGLELLAYFRNRAPLDDSGMPKDRFSAEMPDATLATLKIQPSEPRDSAVYFCASGFTRDRENNEQFFGPGTRLTVL.